The present T cell receptor beta chain was sequenced within a study of response to subunit inactivated influenza vaccine. Study results and limitations: With each seasonal influenza vaccination, the authors suggested, few new T cells are recruited.

CDR3 length equals 17 residues. This clonotype was seen a few times. The antigen is undetermined. TCRdb used MiXCR to reprocess the RT-PCR reads, holding one entry per CDR3 protein. In the table there are 430,000 or so distinct CDR3 sequences, approximately 10% of which are singletons. The sequenced sample was PBMCs from blood, obtained more than 35 days after vaccination. This clonotype originated in a man aged 50 to 59 who received an inactivated influenza vaccine. This chain links TRBV21-1 with TRBJ2-5; the D segment call TRBD2 is taken from the table without a DNA check. TRBV21-1 is assigned pseudogene status. The CDR3 bases are TGTGCCAGCAGCTCTCAAGCCTGGACTAGCGGGATCTCCGACCAGTACTTC. Protein product: CASSSQAWTSGISDQYF.